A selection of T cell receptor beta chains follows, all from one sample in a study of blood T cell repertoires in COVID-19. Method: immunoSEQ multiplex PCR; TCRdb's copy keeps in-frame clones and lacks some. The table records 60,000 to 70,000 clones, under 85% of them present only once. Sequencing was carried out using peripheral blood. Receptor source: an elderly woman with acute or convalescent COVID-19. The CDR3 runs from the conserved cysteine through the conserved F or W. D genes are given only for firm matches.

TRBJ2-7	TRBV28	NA	CASNNPYEQYF
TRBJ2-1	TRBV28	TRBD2	CASSFPSGRAHEQFF
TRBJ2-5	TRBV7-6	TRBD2	CASSLGGLAGGETQYF
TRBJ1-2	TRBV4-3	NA	CASSQDREGSYGYTF
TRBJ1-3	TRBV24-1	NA	CATSVTGGNTIYF
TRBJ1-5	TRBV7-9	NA	CASGALTGWDQPQHF
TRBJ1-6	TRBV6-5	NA	CASPRTDNSPLHF
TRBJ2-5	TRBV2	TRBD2	CASSGGAAGGSLETQYF
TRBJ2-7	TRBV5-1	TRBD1	CASSFTGGSYEQYF
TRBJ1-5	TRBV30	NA	CACSGGNNQPQHF
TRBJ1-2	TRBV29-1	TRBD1	CSVDGTGGGGYTF
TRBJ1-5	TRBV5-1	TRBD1	CASSQGQGGQPQHF
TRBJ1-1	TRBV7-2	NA	CASSLASGPNTEAFF
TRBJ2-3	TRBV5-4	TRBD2	CASSSASGRAVADTQYF
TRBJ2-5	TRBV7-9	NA	CASRSRWERGETQYF
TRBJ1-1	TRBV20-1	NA	CSAFRDTEAFF
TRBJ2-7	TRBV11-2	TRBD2	CASSDPGTSGSYEQYF
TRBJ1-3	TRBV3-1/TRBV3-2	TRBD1	CASSHRQGVKDGNTIYF
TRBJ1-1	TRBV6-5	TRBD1	CASSYLLTGGNTEAFF
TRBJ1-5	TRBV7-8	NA	CASSFRGPSNQPQHF
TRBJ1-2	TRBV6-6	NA	CASSINRRADGYTF
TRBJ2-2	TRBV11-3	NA	CASSLDGSTGELFF
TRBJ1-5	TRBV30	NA	CAWSVRVGRAMGQPQHF
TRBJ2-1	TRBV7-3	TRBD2	CASSLKPGGNEQFF
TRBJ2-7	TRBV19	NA	CATSGAGVPHYEQYF
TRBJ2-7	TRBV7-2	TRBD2	CASSPDALAGAYEQYF
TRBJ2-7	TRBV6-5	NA	CASSYGRGDYEQYF
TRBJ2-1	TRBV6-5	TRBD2	CASSYYASGEQFF
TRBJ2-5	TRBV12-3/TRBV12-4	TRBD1	CASSWDSQETQYF
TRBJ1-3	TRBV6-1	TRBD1	CASSGGQGLSGNTIYF
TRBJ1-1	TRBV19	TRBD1	CASRTWTGTMNTEAFF
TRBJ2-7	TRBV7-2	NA	CASSSLSGFGDYEQYF
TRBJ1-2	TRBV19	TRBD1	CASSSGTGGNYGYTF
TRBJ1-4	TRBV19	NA	CASSIGEGVLFF
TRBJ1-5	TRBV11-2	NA	CASSLDRGGNQPQHF
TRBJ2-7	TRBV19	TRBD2	CASSNVGGTYEQYF
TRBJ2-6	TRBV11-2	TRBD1	CASSEGQGVGANVLTF
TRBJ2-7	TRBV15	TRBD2	CATSRGDLAGASYEQYF
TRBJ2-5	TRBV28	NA	CASRGPGLGSQYF
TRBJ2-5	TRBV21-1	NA	CASSSGRETQYF
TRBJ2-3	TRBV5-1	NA	CASSLSGTQYF
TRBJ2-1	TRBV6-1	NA	CASSEAPSGRSYNEQFF
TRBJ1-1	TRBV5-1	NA	CAPRLLGAGAGDTEAFF
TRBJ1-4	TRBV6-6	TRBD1	CASRPGQNNEKLFF
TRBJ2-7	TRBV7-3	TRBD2	CASSFRTSYEQYF
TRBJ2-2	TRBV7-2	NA	CASSQEIAANTGELFF
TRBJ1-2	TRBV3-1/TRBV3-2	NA	CASSRPIGAGNYGYTF
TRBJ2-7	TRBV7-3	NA	CASSLRVSGSYEQYF
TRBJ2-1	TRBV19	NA	CASSIQGWNNEQFF